This TCR beta chain was captured in a study of shared clonotypes between healthy human individuals. Study-wide context: A couple of women and three men aged 18 to 49 made up the donors. Overall study findings and caveats: It was anticipated that sequencing depth would influence how many clonotypes donors shared. Naive CD4 clonotypes were shared across several donors at 4.5% to 6%. Naive subsets typically showed greater estimated richness than memory subsets.

TCRdb's table, derived via immunoSEQ multiplex PCR, lists solely in-frame clones and lacks some. Of about 2 million clones in the sample, about 94% are singletons; the top ten hold 1.2%. CDR1 and CDR2 from the germline V gene are LNHDA and SQIVND (reference sequence). V was cut by 2 bases and J by 1 base, with 6 bases left in between. The CDR3 sequence is 13 residues long. Notes on this clone: Its specificity is unknown.

Naive CD8 cells lacked CD45RO and underwent positive selection for CCR7, leaving out terminally differentiated effector memory CD45RA+ cells. This chain links TRBV19 with TRBJ2-7; no reliable D call. Sequencing used naive CD8+ T cells sorted from blood. The receptor was isolated from a man between 18 and 29 years old in good health. CDR3 loop: CASSIRVSYEQYF. The CDR3 DNA follows: TGTGCCAGTAGTATAAGGGTTTCCTACGAGCAGTACTTC.